These T cell receptor beta chains were read from a single sample in a study of shared clonotypes between healthy human individuals. Using immunoSEQ multiplex PCR, the repertoire was profiled, and TCRdb retains in-frame clones only, with some absent. The data hold 450,000 to 700,000 clones, with around 95% observed a single time. The sample comprised naive CD8+ T cells sorted from blood. These TCRs come from a woman in her thirties in good health. Both conserved end residues are trimmed from each CDR3. Expanded clones get a size class; other rows say once, few or many, or leave the size out.

length	V	size	J	CDR3
14	TRBV19	.	TRBJ1-5	ASSILAGRINQLQH
11	TRBV11-2	.	TRBJ2-7	ASSLGGTYEQY
11	TRBV6-1	few	TRBJ1-1	ATTGIINTEAF
15	TRBV5-4	once	TRBJ2-3	ASSLELAGVGTDTQY
12	TRBV9	.	TRBJ2-1	ASSDFAVGDEQF
14	TRBV4-2	.	TRBJ2-2	ASSPWTGVTTGELF
16	TRBV5-1	.	TRBJ2-3	ASSPGTSGRALPDTQY
17	TRBV9	.	TRBJ1-2	ASSVDYRDRHREDYGYT
14	TRBV27	.	TRBJ1-1	ASSLYRGAHATEAF
11	TRBV27	.	TRBJ2-1	ASSEAVYNEQF
13	TRBV7-9	.	TRBJ1-4	ASSIGTDKNEKLF
13	TRBV7-8	.	TRBJ2-7	ASSFGTSGSYEQY
13	TRBV27	.	TRBJ2-7	ASSIVTGVRYEQY
14	TRBV7-9	once	TRBJ2-3	ASSRGLAAGRHTQY
10	TRBV13	.	TRBJ2-1	ASSLGWEAQF
11	TRBV19	.	TRBJ2-3	ASSPGTSYTQY
14	TRBV19	.	TRBJ2-3	ASSNHGGARADTQY
14	TRBV28	.	TRBJ2-2	ASSPAGQGLTGELF
10	TRBV5-8	.	TRBJ1-2	ASSLGSGEDT
12	TRBV27	.	TRBJ2-7	ASSFSGAFYEQY
15	TRBV11-2	.	TRBJ2-7	ASSLVESRRFSYEQY
9	TRBV7-9	few	TRBJ2-2	ASRVTGELF
17	TRBV4-1	.	TRBJ2-1	ASSHYTAVTSGRYNEQF
14	TRBV28	.	TRBJ2-7	ASRITGTIAPYEQY
13	TRBV27	once	TRBJ2-1	ASSLRTPGYNEQF
12	TRBV5-1	.	TRBJ2-2	ASSLGRGTGELF
15	TRBV7-9	.	TRBJ1-3	ASSLAPRASPGNTIY
8	TRBV10-1	few	TRBJ1-2	ASGRDGYT
11	TRBV15	.	TRBJ2-4	ATSSGGENIQY